The 27 T cell receptor beta chains below were found in one sample sequenced in a study of blood T cell repertoires in COVID-19. Data came from immunoSEQ multiplex PCR; TCRdb stores just in-frame clones and leaves some out. The sample lists fewer than 70,000 clones; about 78% were seen once. Material: peripheral blood. Receptors were obtained from a human donor in a cohort sampled during active COVID-19.

This chain connects TRBV10-3 to TRBJ2-5, with TRBD2 matching 9 bases. The V gene's germline CDR1 is ENHRY and CDR2 SYGVKD. The CDR3 spans 17 residues. V was pared by 7 bases and J by 4 bases, with 16 bases of the junction left unmatched. In nucleotides, the CDR3 is TGTGCCATCATACGCCCTAGCGGGATCTCGGTGCGAGAGACCCAGTACTTC. Translated, it gives CAIIRPSGISVRETQYF.

CDR3 DNA: TGTGCCAGCAGGAAGCCCCGGGACAGGGCTAGCTCTGGGGCCAACGTCCTGACTTTC. The encoded protein is CASRKPRDRASSGANVLTF. This rearrangement joins TRBV21-1 to TRBJ2-6; the D call of TRBD1 is as the table states it, not checked on the DNA. TRBV21-1 is labeled a pseudogene. The CDR3 length is 19 residues.

The gene calls are TRBV20-1 and TRBJ2-7; no firm D call. The germline gives CDR1 DFQATT, CDR2 SNEGSKA (reference sequence). V dropped 3 bases and J dropped 3 bases, with 15 bases sitting between them. The CDR3 extends over 14 amino acids. The CDR3 spells CSASRHSSGYEQYF. Written as DNA, the CDR3 is TGCAGTGCTAGTCGCCACTCTTCCGGCTACGAGCAGTACTTC.

The rearrangement links TRBV29-1 to TRBJ1-2; D gene uncertain. CDR3 length: 12 residues. Germline values: CDR1 SQVTM, CDR2 ANQGSEA. The ends were cut back, 6 bases at V and 0 bases at J, with 8 bases in the middle. CDR3 in DNA: TGCAGCGTGAGGAGAGCTAACTATGGCTACACCTTC. Translated, it gives CSVRRANYGYTF.

The rearrangement uses TRBV27 and TRBJ1-2; D remains ambiguous. V gave up 3 bases and J gave up 1 base, with 12 bases separating them. The CDR3 loop spans 15 amino acids. Germline-derived CDR1 and CDR2 are MNHEY and SMNVEV (reference sequence). This CDR3 reads CASSFSGFLNYGYTF. DNA for the CDR3: TGTGCCAGCAGTTTCAGCGGGTTCCTTAACTATGGCTACACCTTC.

The J gene is TRBJ1-1, the V gene TRBV2; D unresolved. V was cut by 7 bases and J by 0 bases, with 9 bases left in between. Germline assignment: CDR1 SNHLY and CDR2 FYNNEI. CDR3 size: 13 residues. For the CDR3, the DNA is TGTGCCAGCACTCTCCAGATGAACACTGAAGCTTTCTTT. This encodes CASTLQMNTEAFF.

V gene TRBV19 combines with J gene TRBJ2-7, with D hard to call. The germline CDR1 and CDR2 sequences are LNHDA and SQIVND (reference sequence). The CDR3 runs 14 residues. V was shortened by 2 bases and J by 2 bases, with 10 bases between the two germline ends. This CDR3 reads CASSITNSPYEQYF. In DNA, the CDR3 is TGTGCCAGTAGTATAACAAATAGCCCCTACGAGCAGTACTTC.

This clone was found a few times. The chain has TRBV7-9 and TRBJ2-7; 10 nucleotides align to TRBD2. Losses at the gene ends were 0 bases for V and 5 bases for J; bases not matched to a gene: 4. CDR1 is SEHNR, CDR2 FQNEAQ, per germline (reference sequence). The CDR3 is 15 residues long. CDR3 amino acids: CASSLASLAGDEQYF. CDR3 in DNA: TGTGCCAGCAGCTTAGCTTCTCTAGCGGGAGACGAGCAGTACTTC.

The chain has TRBV4-3 and TRBJ2-7, with a possible D match to TRBD1 (6 bases). CDR1 and CDR2 from the germline V gene are LGHNA and YSLEER. The CDR3 extends over 15 amino acids. The V end lost 0 bases, the J end lost 0 bases, and 9 bases lay between the germline ends. The CDR3 spells CASSQEGGSSYEQYF. The CDR3 nucleotides read TGCGCCAGCAGCCAAGAAGGGGGTAGCTCCTACGAGCAGTACTTC.

The rearrangement links TRBV27 to TRBJ1-2; D gene unclear. Trimming shortened V by 5 bases and J by 8 bases, and 18 bases separated the two germline ends. This CDR3 comprises 14 residues. Germline loops: CDR1 MNHEY, CDR2 SMNVEV (reference sequence). Here the CDR3 DNA reads TGTGCCAGCAGTCCCCGACTCCGGGGAGAGGGCTACACCTTC. Translation: CASSPRLRGEGYTF.

The chain employs TRBV7-9 and TRBJ2-1; TRBD2 matches at 10 bases. The junction had 0 bases not matched to a gene; V was cut back by 2 bases and J by 8 bases. Germline CDR1 is SEHNR and CDR2 is FQNEAQ (reference sequence). The CDR3 contains 13 residues. DNA for the CDR3: TGTGCCAGCAGCTTACTAGCGGGGGATGAGCAGTTCTTC. Its translation is CASSLLAGDEQFF. The entire variable domain, with the rest obtained from reference TRBV7-9 and TRBJ2-1, is as follows: DTGVSQNPRHKITKRGQNVTFRCDPISEHNRLYWYRQTLGQGPEFLTYFQNEAQLEKSRLLSDRFSAERPKGSFSTLEIQRTEQGDSAMYLCASSLLAGDEQFFGPGTRLTVL.

A word on this clone: One junction end disagrees with the germline gene, perhaps due to a read error. The rearrangement joins TRBV16 to TRBJ2-7; 9 nucleotides agree with TRBD2. The CDR3 spans 17 residues. Germline CDR1 and CDR2: KGHSY and FQNENV. In nucleotides, the CDR3 is TGTGCCAGCAACCAAGTGGTCGGGCTAGCGGGAACCTACGAGCAGTACTTC. Translated: CASNQVVGLAGTYEQYF.

This clone was seen only once. V is TRBV7-3 and J is TRBJ2-7; 8 bases are shared with TRBD2. V lost 5 bases, J lost 6 bases, and 9 bases stayed unmatched. The germline V gene encodes CDR1 SGHTA and CDR2 FQGTGA. This CDR3 is 14 amino acids long. This chain's CDR3 is CASSLSGGRSEQYF. The CDR3 coding sequence is TGTGCCAGCAGCCTAAGCGGGGGCCGTAGCGAGCAGTACTTC.

For the CDR3, the DNA is TGTGCCAGCAGCGGGAGGGGGGGGACTAGCACAGATACGCAGTATTTT. Encoded protein: CASSGRGGTSTDTQYF. The V gene is TRBV7-8, the J gene TRBJ2-3, with D perhaps TRBD2 (7 bases). The germline V gene has CDR1 SGHVS and CDR2 FQNEAQ. Trimming stripped 5 bases from V and 0 bases from J, with 15 bases between. This CDR3 has 16 amino acids.

This CDR3 is CATSRGETEKLFF. Here the CDR3 DNA reads TGTGCCACCAGCAGAGGGGAGACTGAAAAACTGTTTTTT. This rearrangement joins TRBV15 to TRBJ1-4, with D unresolved. Trimming pared 1 base from V and 7 bases from J, leaving 7 bases between. Germline lookup yields CDR1 LNHNV and CDR2 YYDKDF (reference sequence). This CDR3 has 13 residues.

V and J are TRBV18 and TRBJ1-1; TRBD1 matches at 9 bases. The V segment lost 5 bases and the J segment 6 bases; nucleotides outside the gene matches: 7. The CDR3 extends over 14 amino acids. The germline gives CDR1 KGHSH, CDR2 LQKENI. This CDR3 reads CASSTRDRAPEAFF. CDR3 DNA sequence: TGTGCCAGCTCAACTCGGGACAGGGCCCCTGAAGCTTTCTTT.

This chain links TRBV25-1 with TRBJ2-7; 7 nucleotides line up with TRBD1. Looked up from germline, CDR1 is MGHDK and CDR2 is SYGVNS. This CDR3 is 16 amino acids long. J was trimmed by 5 bases and V by 5 bases; bases with no gene match: 15. This CDR3 reads CASSPTKRQGYNEQYF. DNA of the CDR3: TGTGCCAGCAGTCCCACCAAGAGACAGGGATACAACGAGCAGTACTTC.

This sequence joins TRBV7-2 and TRBJ2-5; D is possibly TRBD2 (6 bases). The CDR3 spans 14 residues. Germline CDR1 reads SGHTA; CDR2 reads FQGNSA. V lost 5 bases and J 2 bases, leaving 12 bases between the germline ends. This CDR3 reads CASSLSGLQETQYF. DNA for the CDR3: TGTGCCAGCAGCCTCAGCGGGCTTCAAGAGACCCAGTACTTC.

V and J are TRBV6-5 and TRBJ1-5; no firm D call. Trimming removed 1 base from V and 3 bases from J, with 4 bases in between. The CDR3 loop spans 13 amino acids. Germline V gives CDR1 MNHEY, CDR2 SVGAGI. The CDR3 sequence is CASSYYINQPQHF. CDR3 nucleotide sequence: TGTGCCAGCAGTTACTACATCAATCAGCCCCAGCATTTT.

The chain links TRBV4-3 to TRBJ2-7; tentatively, D is TRBD1 (5 bases). Per germline, CDR1 LGHNA and CDR2 YSLEER. Between the trimmed V and J ends, which lost 1 base and 3 bases, there was a span of 13 bases. The CDR3 spans 15 residues. The CDR3 coding sequence is TGCGCCAGCAGCCAAGCATGGCAGGGCGACTACGAGCAGTACTTC. This codes for CASSQAWQGDYEQYF.

The chain couples TRBV9 to TRBJ1-6; D possibly corresponds to TRBD1 (5 bases). This CDR3 spans 15 amino acids. CDR1 and CDR2 from the germline V gene are SGDLS and YYNGEE. Trimming took 0 bases from V and 9 from J, leaving 13 bases between them. The CDR3 region is CASSVGLGRGSPLHF. For the CDR3, the DNA is TGTGCCAGCAGCGTAGGCTTGGGGAGGGGTTCACCCCTCCACTTT.

The chain is built from TRBV7-2 and TRBJ1-4; the D gene is possibly TRBD1 (6 bases). With 5 bases removed from V and 3 bases from J, the gap between germline ends came to 13 bases. Germline V lookup: CDR1 SGHTA, CDR2 FQGNSA. This CDR3 region has 15 residues. The CDR3 loop reads CASSRTGRANEKLFF. The CDR3 DNA reads TGTGCCAGCAGCAGAACAGGGAGGGCTAATGAAAAACTGTTTTTT.

This chain links TRBV9 with TRBJ2-1; tentatively, D is TRBD2 (6 bases). Germline CDR1 reads SGDLS; CDR2 reads YYNGEE. Trimming removed 0 bases from V and 0 bases from J, with 10 bases in between. The CDR3 extends over 16 amino acids. The CDR3 sequence: CASSVAGGASYNEQFF. Here the CDR3 DNA reads TGTGCCAGCAGCGTAGCGGGCGGGGCCTCCTACAATGAGCAGTTCTTC.

The table lists this clone with a count of one. The chain recombines TRBV28 with TRBJ1-1; a weak D match, TRBD1 (6 bases). Deletions cut 5 bases from V and 6 bases from J, with 19 bases between. CDR3 length: 15 amino acids. Germline lookup yields CDR1 MDHEN and CDR2 SYDVKM. This CDR3 reads CASSIPNRVAAEAFF. The CDR3, as DNA: TGTGCCAGCAGTATACCCAACAGGGTCGCAGCTGAAGCTTTCTTT.

The chain links TRBV29-1 to TRBJ2-1; tentative D call: TRBD1 (5 bases). Germline V gene lookup returns CDR1 SQVTM and CDR2 ANQGSEA. The CDR3 has 10 amino acids. Trimming cost V 6 bases and J 10 bases, with 10 bases left between them. CDR3 residues: CSVADREQFF. The CDR3 nucleotides are TGCAGCGTCGCTGACAGAGAGCAGTTCTTC.

The rearrangement links TRBV25-1 to TRBJ2-2; TRBD1 agrees at 11 bases. The CDR3 runs 17 residues. J gave up 4 bases and V 0 bases, and 4 bases lay outside the gene matches. Germline CDR1 and CDR2: MGHDK and SYGVNS. CDR3 coding DNA: TGTGCCAGCAGTGAATATATAGGGACAGGGGGCACCGGGGAGCTGTTTTTT. It is translated as CASSEYIGTGGTGELFF.

The chain couples TRBV19 to TRBJ1-2; D is perhaps TRBD1 (6 bases). The germline V gene encodes CDR1 LNHDA and CDR2 SQIVND (reference sequence). The V and J ends lost 5 bases and 4 bases respectively, with 17 bases between them. The CDR3 is 15 residues long. DNA of the CDR3: TGTGCCAGTAGTGTACAGGGCCTGCTGGGCTATGGCTACACCTTC. The encoded protein is CASSVQGLLGYGYTF.